This T cell receptor beta chain comes out of a study of post-analysis software for immune sequencing data. Overall study: Courses of disease covered relapsing-remitting, secondary progressive and progressive-relapsing multiple sclerosis.

Notes on the study in general: A few TRBV segments (TRBV5-6, TRBV5-1 and TRBV20-1 among them) occurred more frequently in patients than in controls. Comparison with controls showed significantly lower normalized Chao1 diversity in multiple sclerosis patients. F measure grouped same-batch samples tightly together.

On this clonotype itself: The antigen is not known.

Deletions cut 3 bases from V and 6 bases from J, with 18 bases between. Germline V CDR1 and CDR2: SGHRS, YFSETQ. The CDR3 sequence is 15 residues long. Tagging with unique molecular identifiers was a feature of the TCR beta cDNA libraries. TCRdb re-derived calls from the PCR reads in MiXCR, one entry per CDR3 protein. The sample has about 460,000 distinct CDR3 sequences, less than 45% seen once. The specimen was blood. This chain connects TRBV5-1 to TRBJ1-2; possible D gene TRBD1, 5 bases. The sequence came from a girl aged 10-17 years with multiple sclerosis. CDR3: CASSYGTPGINGYTF. The CDR3 DNA is TGCGCCAGCAGCTACGGGACGCCAGGGATAAATGGCTACACCTTC. Variable domain in full (rest from reference TRBV5-1 and TRBJ1-2): KAGVTQTPRYLIKTRGQQVTLSCSPISGHRSVSWYQQTPGQGLQFLFEYFSETQRNKGNFPGRFSGRQFSNSRSEMNVSTLELGDSALYLCASSYGTPGINGYTFGSGTRLTVV.